This T cell receptor beta chain was profiled in a study of cytomegalovirus exposure and HLA in healthy donors. Both 60 Vbeta primers and 13 Jbeta primers went into the PCR. Data came from immunoSEQ multiplex PCR; TCRdb stores just in-frame clones and leaves some out. The data hold roughly 150,000 clones, with approximately 80% observed a single time. Healthy donors of bone marrow made up the group. This clone was counted between two and nine times. In germline, CDR1 is LGHNA, CDR2 YSLEER. The trim removed 3 bases at V and 2 bases at J, leaving 5 bases unmatched. The CDR3 is 17 amino acids. The origin of this receptor is a man aged 25-45 years in good health and CMV-seronegative. Input material: PBMCs. The J gene is TRBJ2-1, the V gene TRBV4-3; 12 bases fit TRBD2. This CDR3 is CASSHDRTSGTYNEQFF. The CDR3 DNA reads TGCGCCAGCAGCCACGATAGGACTAGCGGGACCTACAATGAGCAGTTCTTC.